The next 7 T cell receptor beta chains were all read from a single sample in a study of blood T cell repertoires in COVID-19 (dated by TCRdb to between 2020 and 2021). The library was prepared using the immunoSEQ multiplex PCR assay. TCRdb re-hosts the immuneACCESS table, in-frame sequences only. Its copies lack some clones; in the studies checked, an unresolved V gene accounts for under half of them, and the cause for the rest is not known. The sample yields 100,000 to 150,000 clones; approximately 91% were counted once. The ten largest clones take up more than 0.9% of the sample. The sample consisted of peripheral blood. Every receptor here comes from a woman older than 75 with acute or convalescent COVID-19.

V is TRBV11-3 and J is TRBJ2-7; D gene unclear. CDR3 length equals 14 residues. The germline V gene encodes CDR1 SGHNT and CDR2 YENEEA. Trimming stripped 3 bases from V and 2 bases from J, with 11 bases between. The CDR3 DNA sequence: TGTGCCAGCAGCTTTAACAGACCCCCCTACGAGCAGTACTTC. Protein product: CASSFNRPPYEQYF.

With regard to this clone: At one end the junction does not follow the germline gene, possibly because of a read error. This sequence joins TRBV5-1 and TRBJ2-7; a weak D match, TRBD1 (6 bases). The V gene's germline CDR1 is SGHRS and CDR2 YFSETQ. This CDR3 region has 10 residues. The CDR3 protein is CASSGTRGVF. CDR3 DNA: TGCGCCAGCAGCGGGACAAGAGGGGTCTTC. The full variable domain, completed using reference TRBV5-1 and TRBJ2-7, is KAGVTQTPRYLIKTRGQQVTLSCSPISGHRSVSWYQQTPGQGLQFLFEYFSETQRNKGNFPGRFSGRQFSNSRSEMNVSTLELGDSALYLCASSGTRGVFGPGTRLTVT.

The chain combines TRBV6-1 with TRBJ2-7; 7 nucleotides agree with TRBD2. V shed 0 bases, J shed 3 bases, and the junction held 8 bases outside the gene matches. Germline CDR1 is MNHNS and CDR2 is SASEGT. The CDR3 is 16 residues long. Here the CDR3 reads CASSEAVGAGNYEQYF. In nucleotides, the CDR3 is TGTGCCAGCAGTGAAGCGGTAGGAGCGGGGAACTACGAGCAGTACTTC.

This sequence joins TRBV27 and TRBJ2-1; 7 bases fit TRBD2. CDR1 is MNHEY, CDR2 SMNVEV, per germline (reference sequence). CDR3 size: 14 residues. V lost 6 bases and J lost 4; bases outside the gene matches: 6. The DNA of the CDR3 is TGTGCCAGCAGCGGGAGGCCCGATTACAATGAGCAGTTCTTC. This gives the protein CASSGRPDYNEQFF.

This chain uses TRBV7-9 with TRBJ2-2, with 9 bases lining up with TRBD1. Germline-derived CDR1 and CDR2 are SEHNR and FQNEAQ (reference sequence). This CDR3 spans 18 amino acids. V was pared by 0 bases and J by 1 base, with 6 bases of the junction left unmatched. As DNA, the CDR3 is TGTGCCAGCAGCTTAGCGATCGGGACAGGGCGGAACACCGGGGAGCTGTTTTTT. Its translation: CASSLAIGTGRNTGELFF.

V gene TRBV6-4 combines with J gene TRBJ1-6; D might be TRBD1 (5 bases). The V and J ends lost 7 bases and 5 bases respectively, with 12 bases between them. The germline CDR1 and CDR2 sequences are MRHNA and SNTAGT. There are 14 residues in the CDR3. In DNA, the CDR3 is TGTGCCAGCAAACAGGATACTGATAATTCACCCCTCCACTTT. Translation: CASKQDTDNSPLHF.

The chain recombines TRBV9 with TRBJ1-2; possibly TRBD1 for D (6 bases). The germline V gene has CDR1 SGDLS and CDR2 YYNGEE. The V and J ends lost 4 bases and 5 bases respectively, with 15 bases between them. This CDR3 spans 14 amino acids. The CDR3 is CASSPADRPYGYTF. The CDR3, as DNA: TGTGCCAGCAGCCCCGCGGACAGACCGTATGGCTACACCTTC.